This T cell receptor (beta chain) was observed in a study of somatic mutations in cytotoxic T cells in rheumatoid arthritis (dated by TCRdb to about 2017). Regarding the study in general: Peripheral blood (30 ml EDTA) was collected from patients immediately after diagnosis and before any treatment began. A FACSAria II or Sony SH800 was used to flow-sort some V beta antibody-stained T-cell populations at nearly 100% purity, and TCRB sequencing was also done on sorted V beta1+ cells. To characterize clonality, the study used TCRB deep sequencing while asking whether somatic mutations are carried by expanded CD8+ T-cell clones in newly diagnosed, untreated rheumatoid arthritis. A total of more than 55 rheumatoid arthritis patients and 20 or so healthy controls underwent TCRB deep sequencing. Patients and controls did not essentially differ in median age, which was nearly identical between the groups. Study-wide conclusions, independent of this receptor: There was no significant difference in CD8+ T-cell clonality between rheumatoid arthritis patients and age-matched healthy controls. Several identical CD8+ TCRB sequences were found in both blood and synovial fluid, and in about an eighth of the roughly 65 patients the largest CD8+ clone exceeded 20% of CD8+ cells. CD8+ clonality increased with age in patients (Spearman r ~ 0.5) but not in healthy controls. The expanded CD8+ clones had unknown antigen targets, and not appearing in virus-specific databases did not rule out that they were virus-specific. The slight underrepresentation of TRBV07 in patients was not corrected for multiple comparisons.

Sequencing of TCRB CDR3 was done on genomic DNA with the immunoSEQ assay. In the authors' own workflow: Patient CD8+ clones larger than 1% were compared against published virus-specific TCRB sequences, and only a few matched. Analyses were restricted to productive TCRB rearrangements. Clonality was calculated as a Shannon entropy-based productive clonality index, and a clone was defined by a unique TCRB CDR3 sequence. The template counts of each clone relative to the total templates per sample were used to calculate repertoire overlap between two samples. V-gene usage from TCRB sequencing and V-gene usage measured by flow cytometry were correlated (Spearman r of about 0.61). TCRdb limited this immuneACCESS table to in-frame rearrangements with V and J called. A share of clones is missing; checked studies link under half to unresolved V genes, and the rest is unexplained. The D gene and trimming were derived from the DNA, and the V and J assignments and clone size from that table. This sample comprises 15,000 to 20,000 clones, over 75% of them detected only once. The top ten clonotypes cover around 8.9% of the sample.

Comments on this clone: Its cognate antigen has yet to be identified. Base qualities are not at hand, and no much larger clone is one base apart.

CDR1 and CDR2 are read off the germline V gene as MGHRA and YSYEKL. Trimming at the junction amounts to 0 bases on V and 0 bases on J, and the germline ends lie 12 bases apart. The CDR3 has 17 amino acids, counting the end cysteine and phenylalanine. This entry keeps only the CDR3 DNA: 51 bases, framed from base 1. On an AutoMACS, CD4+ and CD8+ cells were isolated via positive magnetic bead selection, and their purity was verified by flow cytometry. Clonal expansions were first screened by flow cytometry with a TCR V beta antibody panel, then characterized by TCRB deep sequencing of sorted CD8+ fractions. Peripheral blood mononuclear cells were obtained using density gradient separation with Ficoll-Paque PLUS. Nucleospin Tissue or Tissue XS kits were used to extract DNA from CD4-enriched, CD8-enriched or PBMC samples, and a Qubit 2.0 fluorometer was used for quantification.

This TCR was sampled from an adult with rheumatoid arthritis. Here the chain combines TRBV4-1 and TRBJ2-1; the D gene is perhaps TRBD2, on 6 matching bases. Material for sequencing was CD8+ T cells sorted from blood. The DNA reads TGCGCCAGCAGCCAAGAGGTTGCGGACTACTCCTACAATGAGCAGTTCTTC. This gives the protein CASSQEVADYSYNEQFF.